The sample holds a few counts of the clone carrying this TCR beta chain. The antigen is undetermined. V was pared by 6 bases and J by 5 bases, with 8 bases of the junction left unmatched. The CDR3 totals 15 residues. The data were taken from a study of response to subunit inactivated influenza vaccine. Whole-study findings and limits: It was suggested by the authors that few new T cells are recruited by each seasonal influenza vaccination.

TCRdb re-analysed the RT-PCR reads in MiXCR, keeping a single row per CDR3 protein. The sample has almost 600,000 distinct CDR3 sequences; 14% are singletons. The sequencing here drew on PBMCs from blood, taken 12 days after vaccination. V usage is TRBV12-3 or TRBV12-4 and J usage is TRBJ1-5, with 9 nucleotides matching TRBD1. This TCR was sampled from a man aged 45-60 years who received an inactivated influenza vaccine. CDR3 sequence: CASRLSGTGHQPQHF. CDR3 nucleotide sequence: TGTGCCAGCAGACTCTCCGGGACAGGGCATCAGCCCCAGCATTTT.